This T cell receptor (beta chain) was sequenced in a study of CD8+ T cells in alopecia areata. After isolation, RNA underwent reverse transcription to generate cDNA as the sequencing template. TCRdb's copy holds only in-frame clones and misses some; the assay was immunoSEQ multiplex PCR. Of 140,000 to 150,000 clones in the sample, roughly 58% were seen once. J was trimmed by 0 bases and V by 0 bases; bases with no gene match: 4. The CDR3 loop spans 16 amino acids. Germline lookup yields CDR1 SGHRS and CDR2 YFSETQ. Sequencing was done on a sample of CD8+ T cells sorted from blood. The genes are TRBV5-1 and TRBJ1-1, with 8 bases fitting TRBD1. The receptor comes from a human donor in good health. CDR3 residues: CASSLVPGGMNTEAFF. The CDR3, as DNA: TGCGCCAGCAGCTTGGTTCCAGGGGGCATGAACACTGAAGCTTTCTTT.